The 14 T cell receptor beta chains given below trace back to one sample, sequenced in a study of blood T cell repertoires in COVID-19 (dated by TCRdb to 2020 to 2021). Receptors were amplified or captured by the immunoSEQ multiplex PCR assay. In its TCRdb copy, this immuneACCESS table keeps in-frame sequences only and misses some clones. Where compared with another copy, unresolved V genes explain less than half of these, and the others have no known cause. This sample has roughly 31,000 clones in its table, and roughly nine tenths of those were observed once. The top ten constitute 15% to 20% of the sample. What was sequenced was peripheral blood. The receptor source for this set is a man older than 75 with acute or convalescent COVID-19.

The rearrangement uses TRBV7-8 and TRBJ2-7, with D possibly TRBD1 on 5 matching bases. Germline V gene sequence: CDR1 SGHVS, CDR2 FQNEAQ. Deletions cut 1 base from V and 3 bases from J, with 10 bases between. The CDR3 has 14 amino acids. The DNA for the CDR3 is TGTGCCAGCAGCTTAGGCGGCAGGGACTACGAGCAGTACTTC. It codes for CASSLGGRDYEQYF.

The chain employs TRBV15 and TRBJ2-5; the D gene is possibly TRBD1 (5 bases). V lost 0 bases, J lost 7 bases, and 18 bases lay in between. This CDR3 region has 16 residues. Germline V CDR1 and CDR2: LNHNV, YYDKDF (reference sequence). The CDR3: CATSRELGIGVLTQYF. In DNA form, the CDR3 reads TGTGCCACCAGCAGAGAGTTAGGGATAGGGGTGCTGACCCAGTACTTC.

The chain uses TRBV19 and TRBJ2-2; possibly TRBD2 for D (5 bases). Germline assignment: CDR1 LNHDA and CDR2 SQIVND (reference sequence). The CDR3 sequence is 10 residues long. CDR3 region: CASGTGELFF. As DNA, the CDR3 is TGTGCTTCGGGAACCGGGGAGCTGTTTTTT.

The V call is TRBV10-3, the J call TRBJ2-3; 7 bases map to TRBD2. Germline values: CDR1 ENHRY, CDR2 SYGVKD. This CDR3 is built from 16 residues. Trimming took 1 base from V and 1 from J; bases not matched to a gene: 5. Written as DNA, the CDR3 is TGTGCCATCAGTGAGTACGGCGGGGGAGGCACAGATACGCAGTATTTT. Its protein is CAISEYGGGGTDTQYF.

DNA for the CDR3: TGTGCCAGTAGCCTCGGGGGGCGCTTCTATGGCTACACCTTC. As protein: CASSLGGRFYGYTF. The V gene is TRBV19, the J gene TRBJ1-2; the D gene is possibly TRBD1 (6 bases). Germline loops: CDR1 LNHDA, CDR2 SQIVND (reference sequence). The CDR3 contains 14 residues. The V end was cut by 6 bases, the J end by 4 bases, with 15 bases between. Full variable domain (missing parts from reference TRBV19 and TRBJ1-2): DGGITQSPKYLFRKEGQNVTLSCEQNLNHDAMYWYRQDPGQGLRLIYYSQIVNDFQKGDIAEGYSVSREKKESFPLTVTSAQKNPTAFYLCASSLGGRFYGYTFGSGTRLTVV.

The chain carries TRBV7-3 and TRBJ1-2, with 8 bases fitting TRBD1. Germline V lookup: CDR1 SGHTA, CDR2 FQGTGA. This CDR3 contains 13 residues. V shed 1 base and J 5 bases; nucleotides not matched to a gene: 0. This CDR3 is CASSLNRGYGYTF. CDR3 sequence (DNA): TGTGCCAGCAGCTTAAACAGGGGGTATGGCTACACCTTC.

The rearrangement links TRBV6-5 to TRBJ2-2, with D perhaps matching TRBD1 (5 bases). The V gene lost 7 bases and the J gene lost 4 bases, with 16 bases spanning the gap. The CDR3 contains 15 residues. Germline CDR1 is MNHEY and CDR2 is SVGAGI. The DNA for the CDR3 is TGTGCCAGCACCCAAAGGGGTCCGGGCACCGGGGAGCTGTTTTTT. Residues: CASTQRGPGTGELFF.

V usage is TRBV5-1 and J usage is TRBJ1-1; TRBD1 matches 8 bases. CDR3 size: 16 residues. Germline CDR1 and CDR2: SGHRS and YFSETQ. Trimming took 6 bases from V and 0 from J; bases not matched to a gene: 10. The CDR3 DNA reads TGCGCCAGCACCCTTTGGGCAGGGGGCTTGAACACTGAAGCTTTCTTT. It yields the protein CASTLWAGGLNTEAFF.

The V call is TRBV4-2, the J call TRBJ2-7; 8 nucleotides match TRBD1. The CDR3 totals 17 residues. After removal of 4 bases from V and 4 bases from J, the junction contained 15 bases not matched to a gene. In germline, CDR1 is LGHNA, CDR2 YNFKEQ. The CDR3 is CASSPPQGQGAGYEQYF. CDR3 sequence (DNA): TGTGCCAGCAGCCCCCCCCAGGGGCAGGGGGCAGGATACGAGCAGTACTTC.

The gene calls are TRBV6-7 and TRBJ2-5; D is undetermined. TRBV6-7 is an open reading frame whose function is uncertain. The CDR3 length is 12 residues. The ends were cut back, 5 bases at V and 0 bases at J, with 4 bases in the middle. CDR3 sequence reads: CASSPYQETQYF. Here the CDR3 DNA reads TGTGCCAGCAGTCCCTACCAAGAGACCCAGTACTTC.

The chain couples TRBV29-1 to TRBJ2-7, with D perhaps TRBD2 (5 bases). The CDR3 spans 11 residues. Germline lookup yields CDR1 SQVTM and CDR2 ANQGSEA. The V end was cut by 3 bases, the J end by 5 bases, with 8 bases between. CDR3 DNA sequence: TGCAGCGTTGAGGCCGGGGACGAGCAGTACTTC. Translation gives CSVEAGDEQYF.

This chain joins TRBV28 and TRBJ2-6; tentatively, D is TRBD1 (6 bases). This CDR3 contains 17 residues. V was cut by 6 bases and J by 0 bases, with 15 bases left in between. Germline V lookup: CDR1 MDHEN, CDR2 SYDVKM. CDR3: CASRHRDKSSGANVLTF. For the CDR3, the DNA is TGTGCCAGCAGACACCGGGACAAGAGCTCTGGGGCCAACGTCCTGACTTTC.

The chain employs TRBV7-2 and TRBJ1-3; no clear D gene. The CDR3 contains 15 residues. Germline assignment: CDR1 SGHTA and CDR2 FQGNSA. The V end was cut by 5 bases, the J end by 0 bases, with 11 bases between. The CDR3 sequence: CASSRAGISGNTIYF. CDR3 in DNA: TGTGCCAGCAGCCGCGCCGGGATCTCTGGAAACACCATATATTTT.

The genes are TRBV5-1 and TRBJ1-2, with 9 bases fitting TRBD1. Trimming at V came to 4 bases and at J to 2 bases, leaving 6 bases not matched to a gene. Germline V lookup: CDR1 SGHRS, CDR2 YFSETQ. The CDR3 extends over 15 amino acids. In DNA, the CDR3 is TGCGCCAGCAGCCCAGGACAGGGGAGGAACTATGGCTACACCTTC. Translation: CASSPGQGRNYGYTF.